The clone carrying this T cell receptor beta chain was detected ten times or more. This record belongs to a study of identical twins. Addition of a universal primer site occurred through template switching, and cDNA carried unique molecular identifiers. From the 5' RACE reads, TCRdb called clonotypes with MiXCR, one entry per CDR3 protein. Here the sample spans under 300,000 distinct CDR3 sequences, more than 9.5% being singletons. The same data also went into a second study, on yellow fever vaccine responses in identical twins.

Sequences were obtained from memory (CD45RO+) T cells sorted from blood. The sequence was collected from a woman younger than 30 in good health.

The CDR3 coding sequence is TGTGCCAGCAGCCAAGGGGGTACTATGAATGAGCAGTTCTTC. Its protein product is CASSQGGTMNEQFF. The chain links TRBV3-1 to TRBJ2-1; D remains unclear. The CDR3 has 14 amino acids. The germline gives CDR1 LGHDT, CDR2 YNNKEL (reference sequence). V shed 1 base and J shed 7 bases, with 11 bases lying between them.